This TCR beta chain was sequenced during a study of T cells in Graves' hyperthyroidism and ophthalmopathy. Study as a whole: The blood sample was taken at first diagnosis, before treatment began. Broader study findings: Blood also held most thyroid clonotypes expanded beyond 0.001.

CDR3 length equals 16 residues. V trimming: 5 bases; J trimming: 5 bases; junction bases outside the gene matches: 9. Criteria for exclusion of patients were uncontrolled infection, other autoimmune disease, pregnancy or lactation. In its sample, this clonotype was seen a few times. No antigen is known for it. Amplified regions were TCR beta CDR3 sequences from RNA transcripts. First-round RT-PCR with HTBI primers amplified the TCR CDR3 region. TCRdb processed the multiplex PCR reads anew with MiXCR; each CDR3 protein has one entry. Counted here are about 760,000 distinct CDR3 sequences, around 40% occurring once; the ten biggest clones make up less than 40%.

This chain uses TRBV12-3 or TRBV12-4 with TRBJ1-6; TRBD1 agrees at 7 bases. Sample: blood. The receptor was isolated from a woman in her thirties or forties with Graves' hyperthyroidism. The CDR3 loop reads CASSETDRLDNSPLHF. The CDR3 DNA reads TGTGCCAGCAGTGAAACGGACAGGCTGGATAATTCACCCCTCCACTTT.